This T cell receptor beta chain was observed in a study of OX40 agonist ivuxolimab in advanced cancers. In the study overall: Ivuxolimab, an antibody that agonizes OX40 (CD134), was administered to the patients.

Worth noting for this clone: Its antigen is still unknown.

CDR1 and CDR2 from the germline V gene are SGDLS and YYNGEE. Deletions cut 0 bases from V and 5 bases from J, with 8 bases between. CDR3 length: 13 residues. Method: immunoSEQ multiplex PCR; TCRdb's copy keeps in-frame clones and lacks some. The sample includes more than 70,000 clones, approximately 78% of them seen just once. Overall study findings and caveats: Antigen specificity remained undetermined for the expanded peripheral T cells. On average, CD8+ T cells had more expanded clones than CD4+.

The chain has TRBV9 and TRBJ1-1; no reliable D call. The clonotype was recovered from an adult with an advanced solid tumor such as melanoma, head and neck, liver or kidney cancer. Sequenced material: CD4+ or CD8+ T cells sorted from blood, taken in a trial of the OX40 agonist ivuxolimab. CDR3 sequence (DNA): TGTGCCAGCAGCGTAGTAGAGGATACTGAAGCTTTCTTT. The encoded protein is CASSVVEDTEAFF.